This TCR beta chain was documented in a study of T cell changes during pregnancy in multiple sclerosis. The CDR3 spans 15 residues. Germline CDR1 and CDR2: WNHNN and SYGVQD (reference sequence). Trimming at V came to 3 bases and at J to 2 bases, leaving 3 bases not matched to a gene. Profiled with immunoSEQ multiplex PCR; TCRdb holds only in-frame clones, not every one. Among fewer than 140,000 clones listed, just under 95% were seen once. The sequenced sample was peripheral blood, obtained after pregnancy. This TCR derives from a female donor with multiple sclerosis, enrolled in a pregnancy study. The rearrangement links TRBV10-1 to TRBJ2-5; 10 bases are shared with TRBD2. Here the CDR3 reads CASSDPSGGQETQYF. The CDR3 nucleotides are TGCGCCAGCAGTGATCCTAGCGGGGGACAAGAGACCCAGTACTTC.